Below are 29 T cell receptor beta chains sequenced from a single sample in a study of human T cells and chemical hapten exposure (dated by TCRdb to about 2021). Read against the paper, the sample's time point label means: healthy volunteer bleed at 2 weeks. Total RNA was extracted from unfractionated whole blood that had been collected in Tempus Blood RNA tubes. The library was made by RACE. Sequencing was carried out with a NextSeq 500. The public reads were quality trimmed at Q25 with fastp and then assembled into clones with MiXCR by TCRdb, keeping productive beta chains. CDR3 protein sequences are deduplicated, and each keeps its most common genes and DNA. This sample is represented by some 93,000 distinct CDR3 sequences; about 8.6% of them were singletons. Together, the top ten hold 2.9% of the sample. Sequencing was done on a sample of whole blood. The receptors stem from a female donor in good health. Some clones in this sample may be carry-over from other donors' samples.

This clonotype was observed many times. V is TRBV7-2 and J is TRBJ1-2, with D possibly matching TRBD1 (5 bases). V dropped 8 bases and J dropped 2 bases, with 18 bases sitting between them. Germline assignment: CDR1 SGHTA and CDR2 FQGNSA. This CDR3 has 15 amino acids. This CDR3 reads CASSLWGGNNYGYTF. CDR3 bases: TGTGCCAGCTCCTTATGGGGGGGGAACAACTATGGCTACACCTTC.

J is TRBJ2-5 and V is TRBV12-3 or TRBV12-4; weak D call: TRBD1 (5 bases). This CDR3 spans 13 amino acids. V lost 1 base and J 2 bases, leaving 5 bases between the germline ends. The CDR3 DNA reads TGTGCCAGCAGTTTAGACAGGCAAGAGACCCAGTACTTC. Its translation is CASSLDRQETQYF.

The rearrangement joins TRBV6-5 to TRBJ1-2; 7 bases are shared with TRBD1. The germline V gene encodes CDR1 MNHEY and CDR2 SVGAGI. This CDR3 is 16 amino acids long. With V trimmed by 0 bases and J by 7 bases, 11 bases remained unmatched. The CDR3 bases are TGTGCCAGCAGTTACTCCCCGACAGGGAGCAGGTCTGGCTACACCTTC. Amino acid sequence: CASSYSPTGSRSGYTF.

In its sample, this clonotype was seen a few times. The gene calls are TRBV20-1 and TRBJ2-2; D gene ambiguous. The CDR3 spans 14 residues. V was pared by 2 bases and J by 2 bases, with 9 bases between. In germline, CDR1 is DFQATT, CDR2 SNEGSKA (reference sequence). The CDR3 protein is CSARSIGNTGELFF. CDR3 coding DNA: TGCAGTGCTAGATCAATCGGAAACACCGGGGAGCTGTTTTTT.

The V gene is TRBV20-1, the J gene TRBJ2-5, with 8 bases matching TRBD2. V trimming: 3 bases; J trimming: 5 bases; junction bases outside the gene matches: 5. This CDR3 spans 13 amino acids. Germline V CDR1 and CDR2: DFQATT, SNEGSKA (reference sequence). The CDR3 DNA follows: TGCAGTGCTAGGGCACTAGCGGCCGAGACCCAGTACTTC. Its translation is CSARALAAETQYF.

This clonotype has a count of ten or more. This rearrangement joins TRBV29-1 to TRBJ1-2; 8 bases fit TRBD1. Germline loops: CDR1 SQVTM, CDR2 ANQGSEA. With V trimmed by 6 bases and J by 4 bases, 7 bases remained unmatched. The CDR3 totals 13 residues. CDR3 sequence reads: CSVGQGASYGYTF. CDR3 nucleotide sequence: TGCAGCGTGGGGCAGGGGGCGAGCTATGGCTACACCTTC.

V and J are TRBV29-1 and TRBJ2-7; a weak D match, TRBD1 (5 bases). Germline CDR1 is SQVTM and CDR2 is ANQGSEA. This CDR3 has 13 amino acids. The V end lost 6 bases, the J end lost 6 bases, and 18 bases lay between the germline ends. The CDR3 loop reads CSVQGPGLSEQYF. The CDR3 nucleotides are TGCAGCGTCCAAGGGCCAGGGCTTTCCGAGCAGTACTTC.

The rearrangement links TRBV28 to TRBJ2-7; 10 positions match TRBD2. CDR1 is MDHEN, CDR2 SYDVKM, per germline. The CDR3 loop spans 14 amino acids. After removal of 6 bases from V and 4 bases from J, the junction contained 6 bases not matched to a gene. CDR3 DNA: TGTGCCAGCAGCGGGACTAGCGAAAAGTACGAGCAGTACTTC. It encodes CASSGTSEKYEQYF. The full variable domain, in which reference TRBV28 and TRBJ2-7 provide the parts outside the CDR3, is DVKVTQSSRYLVKRTGEKVFLECVQDMDHENMFWYRQDPGLGLRLIYFSYDVKMKEKGDIPEGYSVSREKKERFSLILESASTNQTSMYLCASSGTSEKYEQYFGPGTRLTVT.

V gene TRBV28 combines with J gene TRBJ2-1, with unresolved D. V lost 1 base and J lost 5, with 9 bases in between. This CDR3 has 14 amino acids. Germline V gene sequence: CDR1 MDHEN, CDR2 SYDVKM. DNA for the CDR3: TGTGCCAGCAGTTTATCTTGGGCAAACAATGAGCAGTTCTTC. Translated: CASSLSWANNEQFF.

This clonotype was counted between two and nine times. CDR3: CSVGLGRNTEAFF. DNA of the CDR3: TGCAGCGTTGGATTGGGCAGGAACACTGAAGCTTTCTTT. The chain links TRBV29-1 to TRBJ1-1; D is unclear. Germline assignment: CDR1 SQVTM and CDR2 ANQGSEA. CDR3 size: 13 residues. The V end lost 4 bases, the J end lost 1 base, and 10 bases lay between the germline ends.

CDR3 DNA sequence: TGTGCCAGCAGCTTAGTTGAGGGCGAGCAGTACTTC. It encodes CASSLVEGEQYF. This chain joins TRBV13 and TRBJ2-7, with TRBD2 as a possible D gene (5 bases). In germline, CDR1 is PRHDT, CDR2 FYEKMQ (reference sequence). The V gene lost 1 base and the J gene lost 6 bases, with 7 bases spanning the gap. The CDR3 totals 12 residues.

V is TRBV9 and J is TRBJ2-7; 8 bases are shared with TRBD2. Per the germline V gene, CDR1 is SGDLS and CDR2 is YYNGEE. This CDR3 is 15 amino acids long. The junction had 8 bases not matched to a gene; V was cut back by 1 base and J by 5 bases. This chain's CDR3 is CASSVQAGEFDEQYF. CDR3 sequence (DNA): TGTGCCAGCAGCGTACAAGCGGGAGAGTTCGACGAGCAGTACTTC.

This clonotype showed up just once. A read error is possible here, since a much larger clone lies one base away. Because the CDR3 is missing its conserved closing phenylalanine or tryptophan, this is likely a read error. J is TRBJ2-7 and V is TRBV5-6, with D tentatively TRBD1 (5 bases). This CDR3 spans 13 amino acids. V was clipped by 1 base and J by 6 bases, with 11 bases between them. Looked up from germline, CDR1 is SGHDT and CDR2 is YYEEEE. As DNA, the CDR3 is TGTGCCAGCAGCTTGATTTCCAGGGTCGAGCAGTACCTC. Translated: CASSLISRVEQYL.

The chain carries TRBV12-3 or TRBV12-4 and TRBJ1-1; perhaps TRBD1 as D (5 bases). Trimming removed 2 bases at V and 6 bases at J, with 13 bases between. The CDR3 extends over 14 amino acids. CDR3 coding DNA: TGTGCCAGCAGTTTATTGGGGCCAACACCTGAAGCTTTCTTT. Residues: CASSLLGPTPEAFF.

This chain uses TRBV7-9 with TRBJ1-1, with no clear D. Between the trimmed V and J ends, which lost 2 bases and 3 bases, there was a span of 7 bases. Germline V CDR1 and CDR2: SEHNR, FQNEAQ (reference sequence). The CDR3 runs to 13 residues. The CDR3 protein is CASSLKADTEAFF. CDR3 nucleotide sequence: TGTGCCAGCAGCTTAAAAGCGGACACTGAAGCTTTCTTT.

DNA of the CDR3: TGTGCCACCACGGCCCGGGACGGATTTAATCAGCCCCAGCATTTT. This gives the protein CATTARDGFNQPQHF. This chain joins TRBV19 and TRBJ1-5; D possibly corresponds to TRBD1 (5 bases). The germline V gene encodes CDR1 LNHDA and CDR2 SQIVND (reference sequence). This CDR3 has 15 residues. V was pared by 10 bases and J by 4 bases, with 20 bases between.

This clonotype has only a few counts. The J gene is TRBJ2-7, the V gene TRBV6-5, with a possible D match to TRBD1 (5 bases). CDR1 MNHEY and CDR2 SVGAGI come from the germline V gene. Trimming cost V 9 bases and J 6 bases, with 12 bases left between them. The CDR3 is made up of 11 amino acids. CDR3 sequence (DNA): TGTGCCAGTGGGCAGGGAAGCGAGCAGTACTTC. Protein product: CASGQGSEQYF.

This clonotype was observed at least ten times. The chain links TRBV28 to TRBJ2-7, with D perhaps TRBD1 (6 bases). This CDR3 is 13 amino acids long. Germline V CDR1 and CDR2: MDHEN, SYDVKM. Trimming cost V 5 bases and J 5 bases, with 13 bases left between them. The CDR3 is CASSRPSGDEQYF. The CDR3 DNA sequence: TGTGCCAGCAGTCGCCCTTCAGGGGACGAGCAGTACTTC.

This clonotype was recorded many times. The genes are TRBV29-1 and TRBJ2-6; D not certain. Germline V gene lookup returns CDR1 SQVTM and CDR2 ANQGSEA. V was trimmed by 6 bases and J by 0 bases, leaving 3 bases between them. The length of the CDR3 is 12 residues. The CDR3 DNA follows: TGCAGCGTCATCTCTGGGGCCAACGTCCTGACTTTC. Translated: CSVISGANVLTF.

The table lists this clonotype with many counts. The chain joins TRBV28 to TRBJ2-3; D unresolved. Trimming removed 1 base at V and 8 bases at J, with 16 bases between. Germline assignment: CDR1 MDHEN and CDR2 SYDVKM. This CDR3 has 15 residues. DNA for the CDR3: TGTGCCAGCAGTTTATTGGGTGGTCTTTACGGTACGCAGTATTTT. It translates to CASSLLGGLYGTQYF. Full variable domain (rest looked up from reference TRBV28 and TRBJ2-3): DVKVTQSSRYLVKRTGEKVFLECVQDMDHENMFWYRQDPGLGLRLIYFSYDVKMKEKGDIPEGYSVSREKKERFSLILESASTNQTSMYLCASSLLGGLYGTQYFGPGTRLTVL.

A few counts support this clonotype. J is TRBJ2-3 and V is TRBV12-3 or TRBV12-4, with D possibly matching TRBD2 (5 bases). Between the trimmed V and J ends, which lost 5 bases and 0 bases, there was a span of 15 bases. This CDR3 spans 16 amino acids. CDR3 coding DNA: TGTGCCAGCAGTCCGGACTGGGGAGACAGCACAGATACGCAGTATTTT. Encoded protein: CASSPDWGDSTDTQYF.

This chain uses TRBV29-1 with TRBJ1-3, with D perhaps TRBD1 (5 bases). V was cut by 0 bases and J by 1 base, with 13 bases left in between. CDR1 and CDR2 (germline): SQVTM, ANQGSEA. This CDR3 region has 16 residues. The CDR3: CSVEDLAGKSGNTIYF. CDR3 sequence (DNA): TGCAGCGTTGAAGATCTGGCAGGGAAGTCTGGAAACACCATATATTTT.

This chain uses TRBV29-1 with TRBJ2-2, with 9 bases fitting TRBD1. The V and J ends lost 6 bases and 4 bases, in that order; junction bases with no gene match: 6. There are 14 residues in the CDR3. In germline, CDR1 is SQVTM, CDR2 ANQGSEA. Here the CDR3 reads CSVLTGGFTGELFF. In nucleotides, the CDR3 is TGCAGCGTCCTGACAGGGGGTTTCACCGGGGAGCTGTTTTTT.

The V and J genes are TRBV14 and TRBJ2-5; TRBD1 might be the D (5 bases). This CDR3 has 14 residues. Trimming pared 4 bases from V and 3 bases from J, leaving 12 bases between. In germline, CDR1 is SGHDN, CDR2 FVKESK. CDR3 in amino acids: CASSPWGIEETQYF. The CDR3 DNA reads TGTGCCAGCAGCCCATGGGGCATAGAAGAGACCCAGTACTTC.

The chain combines TRBV7-3 with TRBJ2-7; unclear D gene. Germline lookup yields CDR1 SGHTA and CDR2 FQGTGA. The CDR3 consists of 15 residues. Trimming removed 2 bases from V and 0 bases from J, with 11 bases in between. CDR3 sequence: CASSLSSAFSYEQYF. CDR3 DNA: TGTGCCAGCAGCTTATCTTCCGCATTCTCCTACGAGCAGTACTTC.

This clonotype was seen at least ten times. This chain joins TRBV6-5 and TRBJ2-3; TRBD2 aligns across 7 bases. The V and J ends lost 4 bases and 3 bases, in that order; junction bases with no gene match: 4. The germline CDR1 and CDR2 sequences are MNHEY and SVGAGI. The CDR3 is made up of 14 amino acids. The CDR3: CASSSGRRTDTQYF. In nucleotides, the CDR3 is TGTGCCAGCAGTTCCGGGAGGAGAACAGATACGCAGTATTTT.

This chain uses TRBV6-6 with TRBJ2-5; 7 bases match TRBD2. V lost 6 bases, J lost 2 bases, and 9 bases stayed unmatched. Per germline, CDR1 MNHNY and CDR2 SVGAGI (reference sequence). This CDR3 is 15 amino acids long. CDR3 sequence (DNA): TGTGCCAGCAGCACGGGGGGAGCGGGGCAAGAGACCCAGTACTTC. The encoded protein is CASSTGGAGQETQYF.

The chain has TRBV30 and TRBJ1-1, with unresolved D. Trimming removed 2 bases from V and 11 bases from J, with 15 bases in between. This CDR3 is built from 12 residues. Germline V lookup: CDR1 GTSNPN, CDR2 SVGIG (reference sequence). CDR3 sequence (DNA): TGTGCCTGGAGTATAACGCGAATCTGGGCTTTCTTT. As protein: CAWSITRIWAFF.

This clonotype was picked up a small number of times. DNA of the CDR3: TGTGCCAGCAGTTTGCAGGGGGCCCCCTACGAGCAGTACTTC. This codes for CASSLQGAPYEQYF. This chain uses TRBV27 with TRBJ2-7; 8 bases map to TRBD1. This CDR3 region has 14 residues. The ends lost 3 bases at V and 2 bases at J; junction bases unmatched: 3. Germline CDR1 is MNHEY and CDR2 is SMNVEV (reference sequence).